Listed below are T cell receptor beta chains from one sample, sequenced in a study of cytotoxic CD8 clonotypes in ibrutinib-treated CLL. Clones were sequenced by immunoSEQ multiplex PCR, and TCRdb holds only the in-frame ones, with some missing. The sample includes some 23,000 clones, approximately 70% of them seen just once. Here the sequenced sample was PBMCs, taken at disease progression, from a patient treated with ibrutinib. These receptor sequences come from a human donor with chronic lymphocytic leukemia. Both conserved end residues are part of each CDR3. Fields, in order: V gene, J gene, CDR3 protein.

v_call: TRBV28
j_call: TRBJ2-4
cdr3_aa: CASSFRNIQYF

v_call: TRBV7-2
j_call: TRBJ1-3
cdr3_aa: CASSTTGGDGNTIYF

v_call: TRBV7-9
j_call: TRBJ1-1
cdr3_aa: CASSSTAGVNTEAFF

v_call: TRBV9
j_call: TRBJ2-3
cdr3_aa: CASSSGTSVEADTQYF

v_call: TRBV19
j_call: TRBJ2-2
cdr3_aa: CASSNIGLRGGNTGELFF

v_call: TRBV4-3
j_call: TRBJ1-1
cdr3_aa: CASSHQATELNTEAFF

v_call: TRBV7-3
j_call: TRBJ1-1
cdr3_aa: CASSRRANTEAFF

v_call: TRBV11-1
j_call: TRBJ2-7
cdr3_aa: CASSSNYEQYF

v_call: TRBV5-1
j_call: TRBJ2-7
cdr3_aa: CASSLTAVVGEQYF

v_call: TRBV5-4
j_call: TRBJ2-2
cdr3_aa: CASSTGLAGANTGELFF

v_call: TRBV19
j_call: TRBJ1-1
cdr3_aa: CASSISLTYDRDTEAFF

v_call: TRBV21-1
j_call: TRBJ2-7
cdr3_aa: CAHRLSPGGAPYEQYF

v_call: TRBV11-2
j_call: TRBJ2-6
cdr3_aa: CASTIAGVAGANVLTF

v_call: TRBV11-1
j_call: TRBJ2-7
cdr3_aa: CASSLAPQGSYEQYF

v_call: TRBV2
j_call: TRBJ2-2
cdr3_aa: CASSRVAVNTGELFF

v_call: TRBV5-5
j_call: TRBJ2-2
cdr3_aa: CASSLGRGLGTGELFF

v_call: TRBV5-4
j_call: TRBJ2-7
cdr3_aa: CASSFGTSAYEQYF

v_call: TRBV2
j_call: TRBJ2-2
cdr3_aa: CASSGGPATNTGELFF

v_call: TRBV19
j_call: TRBJ1-4
cdr3_aa: CASSHRVELFF

v_call: TRBV18
j_call: TRBJ2-5
cdr3_aa: CASSPGGAGETQYF

v_call: TRBV6-5
j_call: TRBJ2-7
cdr3_aa: CASSYSPAGEQYF

v_call: TRBV10-3
j_call: TRBJ1-6
cdr3_aa: CAISETGQDNSPLHF

v_call: TRBV7-6
j_call: TRBJ2-7
cdr3_aa: CASSLSGSSYEQYF

v_call: TRBV27
j_call: TRBJ1-1
cdr3_aa: CASSLRSGGEAFF

v_call: TRBV7-9
j_call: TRBJ2-7
cdr3_aa: CASSFSDYEQYF

v_call: TRBV2
j_call: TRBJ2-6
cdr3_aa: CASSAYGANVLTF

v_call: TRBV11-2
j_call: TRBJ2-1
cdr3_aa: CASSLSLYNEQFF

v_call: TRBV14
j_call: TRBJ1-5
cdr3_aa: CASSLDQGQPQHF

v_call: TRBV11-2
j_call: TRBJ2-1
cdr3_aa: CASSQRLADYNEQFF

v_call: TRBV9
j_call: TRBJ2-5
cdr3_aa: CASSVAPSSWEETQYF

v_call: TRBV10-3
j_call: TRBJ1-6
cdr3_aa: CATNLLGNNSPLHF

v_call: TRBV5-6
j_call: TRBJ2-1
cdr3_aa: CASSLQGGVEQFF

v_call: TRBV18
j_call: TRBJ1-6
cdr3_aa: CASSVQGGNGSPLHF

v_call: TRBV19
j_call: TRBJ2-2
cdr3_aa: CASRFQGTGELFF

v_call: TRBV18
j_call: TRBJ1-3
cdr3_aa: CASSPLAAPDGNTIYF

v_call: TRBV25-1
j_call: TRBJ2-4
cdr3_aa: CASSILRGAKNIQYF

v_call: TRBV11-2
j_call: TRBJ1-2
cdr3_aa: CASSLAGLTFGYTF

v_call: TRBV5-1
j_call: TRBJ1-3
cdr3_aa: CASSQGTAGDTIYF

v_call: TRBV9
j_call: TRBJ1-4
cdr3_aa: CASSVAAGINEKLFF

v_call: TRBV6-4
j_call: TRBJ2-3
cdr3_aa: CASSTNGLRTDTQYF

v_call: TRBV5-6
j_call: TRBJ1-1
cdr3_aa: CASSWDRLNTEAFF

v_call: TRBV2
j_call: TRBJ2-7
cdr3_aa: CASTAGSYEQYF

v_call: TRBV29-1
j_call: TRBJ1-1
cdr3_aa: CSVLDLEAFF

v_call: TRBV7-8
j_call: TRBJ1-1
cdr3_aa: CASSSWGEMSAFF

v_call: TRBV5-6
j_call: TRBJ2-1
cdr3_aa: CASSLNNEQFF

v_call: TRBV19
j_call: TRBJ1-5
cdr3_aa: CASSIKGDGNQPQHF

v_call: TRBV6-4
j_call: TRBJ2-1
cdr3_aa: CASSVGQGVSEQFF

v_call: TRBV6-6
j_call: TRBJ2-7
cdr3_aa: CASSSEGAQFYEQYF

v_call: TRBV5-1
j_call: TRBJ2-2
cdr3_aa: CASSGGTGVTGELFF

v_call: TRBV29-1
j_call: TRBJ2-3
cdr3_aa: CSTRDRVFTDTQYF

v_call: TRBV7-6
j_call: TRBJ2-7
cdr3_aa: CASSPIPGTGTTGYEQYF

v_call: TRBV6-5
j_call: TRBJ1-5
cdr3_aa: CASSPGQSNQPQHF

v_call: TRBV2
j_call: TRBJ2-1
cdr3_aa: CASIYEGSEGFF

v_call: TRBV18
j_call: TRBJ2-7
cdr3_aa: CASSPQGGLSYEQYF